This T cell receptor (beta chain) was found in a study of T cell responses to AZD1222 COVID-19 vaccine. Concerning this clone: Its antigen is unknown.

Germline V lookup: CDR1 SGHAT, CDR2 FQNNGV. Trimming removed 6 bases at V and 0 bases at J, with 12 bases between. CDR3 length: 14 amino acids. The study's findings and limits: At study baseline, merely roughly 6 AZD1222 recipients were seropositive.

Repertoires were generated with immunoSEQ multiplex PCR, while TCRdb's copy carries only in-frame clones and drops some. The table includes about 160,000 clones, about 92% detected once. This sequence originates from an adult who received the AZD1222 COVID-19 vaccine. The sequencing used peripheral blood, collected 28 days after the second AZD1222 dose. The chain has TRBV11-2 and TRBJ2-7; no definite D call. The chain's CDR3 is CASRDRAASYEQYF. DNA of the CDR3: TGTGCCAGCAGAGACCGGGCCGCCTCCTACGAGCAGTACTTC.